This T cell receptor beta chain appears in the sequencing data of a study of a mutant IDH1 vaccine in newly diagnosed glioma. Germline V lookup: CDR1 SNHLY, CDR2 FYNNEI. The length of the CDR3 is 13 residues. V was clipped by 7 bases and J by 8 bases, with 15 bases between them. Worth noting for this clone: The antigen remains undetermined.

Using immunoSEQ multiplex PCR, the repertoire was profiled, and TCRdb retains in-frame clones only, with some absent. Among 60,000 or so clones listed, roughly 84% were seen once. The time point is: week 35, safety follow-up. In the vaccine, a single dose held 300 ug of the mutant IDH1 20-mer peptide, along with topical imiquimod. This specimen was PBMCs, taken from a glioma patient whose treatment included an IDH1 peptide vaccine. This receptor was identified in a man younger than 40 with glioma. The chain is built from TRBV2 and TRBJ2-1; D tentatively fits TRBD1 or TRBD2 (5 bases each). The CDR3 DNA reads TGTGCCAGCAAGGACGGGACCTCTGATGAGCAGTTCTTC. Its translation is CASKDGTSDEQFF.